Listed below are T cell receptor beta chains from one sample, sequenced in a study of cytomegalovirus exposure and HLA in healthy donors. TCRdb keeps only in-frame clones here, not all; method: immunoSEQ multiplex PCR. The data hold about 200,000 clones, with roughly four fifths observed a single time. The sequencing input was PBMCs. All receptors come from a woman in her thirties in good health and CMV-seropositive. Both conserved end residues are part of each CDR3. The D gene is left open where the match is weak. Clone size appears in some rows only: once, few, many, or a class for an expanded clone.

d_call j_call clone_size v_call cdr3_nt cdr3_aa
. TRBJ1-1 . TRBV6-5 TGTGCCAGCAGTTACTCGGGCAGTGAAGCTTTCTTT CASSYSGSEAFF
TRBD1 TRBJ2-7 . TRBV6-1 TGTGCCAGCTCACCGGGGACAGGGATCTACGAGCAGTACTTC CASSPGTGIYEQYF
. TRBJ1-1 . TRBV4-1 TGCGCCAGCAGCCGCAGACAGCCCGAGACTGAAGCTTTCTTT CASSRRQPETEAFF
. TRBJ1-5 . TRBV19 TGTGCCAGTAGGGTCGGGGGATCGCGAGTTCAGCCCCAGCATTTT CASRVGGSRVQPQHF
. TRBJ1-2 . TRBV7-2 TGTGCCAGCAGCTTCGGGGAGGTCTATGGCTACACCTTC CASSFGEVYGYTF
TRBD2 TRBJ2-2 . TRBV10-3 TGTGCCATCACCGGGACTAGCGGGGGGGCCGGGGAGCTGTTTTTT CAITGTSGGAGELFF
TRBD1 TRBJ1-2 . TRBV29-1 TGCAGCGTTAAAACCTACCAGGGGGGCGATGGCTACACCTTC CSVKTYQGGDGYTF
. TRBJ2-3 . TRBV5-1 TGCGCCAGCAGCTTGATGTCCCACACAGATACGCAGTATTTT CASSLMSHTDTQYF
TRBD1 TRBJ1-2 . TRBV11-3 TGTGCCAGCAGCTCCCGATGGGACAGTTATGGCTACACCTTC CASSSRWDSYGYTF
. TRBJ1-1 . TRBV28 TGTGCCAGCAACCGGCCGACTGTGAACACTGAAGCTTTCTTT CASNRPTVNTEAFF
. TRBJ2-3 . TRBV5-4 TGTGCCAGCAGCTTGTCTAGCACAGATACGCAGTATTTT CASSLSSTDTQYF
. TRBJ1-5 . TRBV19 TGTGCCAGTAGCAAAGCTCAACAGGCTAGCAATCAGCCCCAGCATTTT CASSKAQQASNQPQHF
TRBD2 TRBJ2-1 . TRBV2 TGTGCCAGGGGATCTAGCGGGAGCTCCTACAATGAGCAGTTCTTC CARGSSGSSYNEQFF
. TRBJ1-2 . TRBV7-2 TGTGCCAGCAGCTTAGTTGGCAGGGCAGGAGGCTACACCTTC CASSLVGRAGGYTF
TRBD1 TRBJ1-1 . TRBV27 TGTGCCAGCAGTTTATTCCGCCGGGACAGATTGAACACTGAAGCTTTCTTT CASSLFRRDRLNTEAFF
TRBD1 TRBJ1-5 . TRBV28 TGTGCCAGCAGTTTAGGTAGGGGGCCAGGCAATCAGCCCCAGCATTTT CASSLGRGPGNQPQHF
TRBD1 TRBJ1-1 . TRBV30 TGTGCCTGGTCGGCCCCAGGACAGGAGAACACTGAAGCTTTCTTT CAWSAPGQENTEAFF
TRBD1 TRBJ1-4 . TRBV2 TGTGCCAGCAGTGGACAGGGCTTAGCTAATGAAAAACTGTTTTTT CASSGQGLANEKLFF
TRBD1 TRBJ1-4 . TRBV28 TGTGCCAGCAGCTTAAACAGGGGAAAGGGTGAAAAACTGTTTTTT CASSLNRGKGEKLFF
. TRBJ2-1 . TRBV7-3 TGTGCCAGCAGCTTAAGGGTCGGGGGGCAGTTCTTC CASSLRVGGQFF
. TRBJ1-1 . TRBV2 TGTGCCAGCCATCGAGCACCGAACACTGAAGCTTTCTTT CASHRAPNTEAFF
. TRBJ1-6 . TRBV5-8 TGTGCCAGCAGCTTGGGGAGCTCCTATAATTCACCCCTCCACTTT CASSLGSSYNSPLHF
TRBD2 TRBJ2-3 few TRBV2 TGTGCCAGCAGCCCTCTCGGGGGGTCCACAGATACGCAGTATTTT CASSPLGGSTDTQYF
TRBD2 TRBJ2-7 . TRBV5-6 TGTGCCAGCAGCTTGGACGGGAGGGTCCACGAGCAGTACTTC CASSLDGRVHEQYF
. TRBJ2-7 . TRBV6-6 TGTGCCAGCAGGCTTCCGGGGTCTTACGAGCAGTACTTC CASRLPGSYEQYF
TRBD2 TRBJ2-7 . TRBV6-4 TGTGCCAGCAGGCACAGGCGGCTAGCGGGGGGGGGACAGTACTTC CASRHRRLAGGGQYF
. TRBJ2-1 . TRBV5-1 TGCGCCAGCAGCTTTCGACCTGACAGCTACAATGAGCAGTTCTTC CASSFRPDSYNEQFF
. TRBJ1-2 . TRBV30 TGTGCCTGGAGTGTACAGGGTTATGGCTACACCTTC CAWSVQGYGYTF
TRBD1 TRBJ2-7 . TRBV5-5 TGTGCCAGCAGCTTGGCCACCGGACAGGGATCCTACGAGCAGTACTTC CASSLATGQGSYEQYF
. TRBJ2-5 . TRBV5-1 TGCGCCAGCCACAGGGACCTACAAGAGACCCAGTACTTC CASHRDLQETQYF
. TRBJ1-5 . TRBV4-2 TGTGCCAGCAGCCAAGAGGTAGGAACCGGACTTCAGCCCCAGCATTTT CASSQEVGTGLQPQHF
TRBD1 TRBJ1-4 . TRBV7-2 TGTGCCAGCAGCTCCCGGGACAGGAATGAAAAACTGTTTTTT CASSSRDRNEKLFF
TRBD1 TRBJ2-1 . TRBV10-3 TGTGCCATCAGTCCTCCCACCGGGACAGGGAGGAATGAGCAGTTCTTC CAISPPTGTGRNEQFF
. TRBJ2-5 . TRBV5-4 TGTGCCAGCAGCTTTGCAGGCCAGTACCAAGAGACCCAGTACTTC CASSFAGQYQETQYF
. TRBJ2-7 once TRBV5-6 TGTGCCAGCAGCTTGGGGGCATGGGACACGTACGAGCAGTACTTC CASSLGAWDTYEQYF
. TRBJ1-1 . TRBV7-6 TGTGCCAGCAGCTTAGGGGCTAAGAGAAACACTGAAGCTTTCTTT CASSLGAKRNTEAFF
TRBD2 TRBJ2-3 . TRBV6-6 TGTGCCAGCAGCCCTGGACTAGCGGGGCGTGGGACGCAGTATTTT CASSPGLAGRGTQYF
. TRBJ1-1 . TRBV5-1 TGCGCCAGCAGCCCGACATTCCTCACTGAAGCTTTCTTT CASSPTFLTEAFF
. TRBJ2-1 . TRBV5-4 TGTGCCAGCAGGGGTGGGAGAGGTTGGAATGAGCAGTTCTTC CASRGGRGWNEQFF
. TRBJ1-5 . TRBV7-9 TGTGCCAGCAGCTTAGCACAGGAAGGTCAGCCCCAGCATTTT CASSLAQEGQPQHF
. TRBJ2-4 . TRBV7-9 TGTGCCAGCAGCCCCCGTGGTTCTAGCGTAGCCAAAAACATTCAGTACTTC CASSPRGSSVAKNIQYF
. TRBJ2-6 few TRBV27 TGTGCCAGCAGTTCAGTTTCTGGGGCCAACGTCCTGACTTTC CASSSVSGANVLTF
. TRBJ2-2 . TRBV7-7 TGTGCCAGCAGCTTAGATTTTGGAGGGGCCGGGGAGCTGTTTTTT CASSLDFGGAGELFF
. TRBJ1-2 . TRBV4-1 TGCGCCAGCAGCCAAGATGGGAGAGGGCGGTATGGCTACACCTTC CASSQDGRGRYGYTF
TRBD1 TRBJ2-7 . TRBV9 TGTGCCAGCAGCCCTAACCTAGACAGGGCCTACGAGCAGTACTTC CASSPNLDRAYEQYF
. TRBJ2-1 few TRBV11-1 TGTGCCAGCAGCGGACAGTACTCCTACAATGAGCAGTTCTTC CASSGQYSYNEQFF
. TRBJ1-2 . TRBV28 TGTGCCAGCAGCAACTCCGGGACAAACTATGGCTACACCTTC CASSNSGTNYGYTF